The TCR beta chain described here comes from a study of human T cells and chemical hapten exposure. Study-wide background: Minor pooled library volume differences mainly drove per-sample TCR yield variation.

Time point meaning: patch test 3, about 24 weeks after DPC sensitization. Treatment meaning: therapeutic diphenylcyclopropenone sensitization with weekly scalp DPC. Blood draws came before every patch-test application. The starting material, unfractionated whole blood, was used for total RNA extraction. This CDR3 is built from 15 residues. V dropped 6 bases and J dropped 0 bases, with 12 bases sitting between them. The germline V gene encodes CDR1 MNHEY and CDR2 SVGAGI. TCRdb reanalysed the RACE reads using MiXCR and keeps one entry per CDR3 protein. The table includes under 100,000 distinct CDR3 sequences, 10% to 14% detected once.

The TCR originated in a woman aged 45-65 years with alopecia areata. Some clones in this sample may be carry-over from other donors' samples. The gene calls are TRBV6-5 and TRBJ2-1, with D perhaps matching TRBD2 (5 bases). This sample comprised whole blood, obtained in connection with sensitization to the hapten diphenylcyclopropenone (DPC). The CDR3 nucleotides are TGTGCCAGCAGACGCCGCCGGGACTCCTACAATGAGCAGTTCTTC. Its translation: CASRRRRDSYNEQFF.